The entry that follows covers one T cell receptor (beta chain) sequence. CDR1 and CDR2 (germline): ENHRY, SYGVKD. CDR3 length: 16 amino acids. V was cut by 6 bases and J by 3 bases, with 18 bases left in between. In the source study's methods: Counts of nucleated cells, estimated from reference gene primer amplification, were obtained. Repertoires were generated with immunoSEQ multiplex PCR, while TCRdb's copy carries only in-frame clones and drops some. From that table come the V and J calls and clone size; the DNA was used to work out D and trimming. The sample includes under 300,000 clones, 85% to 90% of them seen just once. The source of the sample is a study of blood T cell repertoires in COVID-19. At the level of the study: PBMCs, B-cell-depleted T cells, or T cells were the source of the cDNA or gDNA that made up the material.

Assignments of participants to cohorts depended upon their own reported clinical history. All recovered Cohort 3 donors got two negative PCRs, got clearance, or saw symptom resolution. This sequence was found in a woman aged 45-65 years who had recovered from COVID-19. The sequencing sample was made of PBMCs or T cells enriched from blood (not recorded which). The genes are TRBV10-3 and TRBJ1-3; no definite D call. The CDR3, as DNA: TGTGCCATCAGAAGTTCTCCGCTACCAGGTGGAAACACCATATATTTT. Residues: CAIRSSPLPGGNTIYF.